What follows is one TCR beta chain and its context. The CDR3 regions of TCR beta were amplified from RNA transcripts. The TCR CDR3 first-round RT-PCR relied on the HTBI primer set. Using its own MiXCR run on the multiplex PCR reads, TCRdb lists one record per CDR3 protein. Among hundreds of thousands of distinct CDR3 sequences listed, approximately 14% were seen once. V dropped 2 bases and J dropped 7 bases, with 14 bases sitting between them. CDR1 and CDR2 (germline): MGHDK, SYGVNS. CDR3 length equals 14 residues. This record belongs to a study of T cells in Graves' hyperthyroidism and ophthalmopathy. These patients, aged 18 to 65, had recently diagnosed hyperthyroidism lasting under 2 months.

The receptor was derived from a woman between 18 and 29 years old with Graves' hyperthyroidism. The chain uses TRBV25-1 and TRBJ1-1, with TRBD1 as a possible D gene (5 bases). Sequenced material: blood. This CDR3 reads CASSELDGAVEAFF. As DNA, the CDR3 is TGTGCCAGCAGTGAACTCGACGGGGCAGTTGAAGCTTTCTTT.